This TCR beta chain was profiled in a study of neurological immune-mediated disorders. From the 5' RACE reads, TCRdb called clonotypes with MiXCR, one entry per CDR3 protein. This table has around 48,000 distinct CDR3 sequences, about 9.4% appearing once. This clonotype was seen at least ten times. Its antigen is still unknown. Study-level points and caveats: No expanded-clone CDR3 amino acid sequence recurred across subjects, suggesting private TCR-beta repertoires.

The length of the CDR3 is 13 residues. Trimming stripped 5 bases from V and 2 bases from J, with 9 bases between. Sequencing was carried out using PBMCs. The V call is TRBV12-3 or TRBV12-4, the J call TRBJ1-2; no reliable D call. This receptor was taken from a woman between 35 and 50 years old with HTLV-1-associated myelopathy (HAM/TSP). CDR3 sequence (DNA): TGTGCCAGCAGTCCGGATAGAAACTATGGCTACACCTTC. It specifies CASSPDRNYGYTF.